This T cell receptor (beta chain) was profiled in a study of blood T cell repertoires in COVID-19 (dated by TCRdb to between 2020 and 2021). In the study overall: Samples covering the acute and convalescent phases of COVID-19 were provided by collaborators in the United States, Italy and Spain. The prospective study material was composed of cDNA or gDNA derived from T cells, B-cell-depleted T cells, or PBMCs. Deeply sampled blood TCRbeta repertoires from subjects exposed to, actively infected with, or recovered from COVID-19 were included in the dataset. A freely available public database, intended as a resource for researchers studying the immune response to SARS-CoV-2, is where the repertoires were released. Samples came from the ongoing ImmuneRACE study (first 160 participants) plus 1,254 subjects from 6 global collaborators. The sample metadata nearly always contained a de-identified subject ID, COVID-19 status, age in years and sex. Where available, HLA class I and class II types were taken from metadata supplied by the sample provider and were not determined by assay-based typing. General findings and caveats noted by the study authors: The quantity of clinical and demographic metadata differed by source and by participant and was supplied without curation.

The immunoSEQ Assay, a bias-controlled multiplex PCR, was used to amplify TCRbeta CDR3 regions from genomic DNA. On the study's bioinformatics: The number of nucleated cells in each sample was estimated from the amplification of reference gene primers within the assay. To quantify the absolute abundance of each unique TCRbeta CDR3 rearrangement, sequence reads were collapsed and filtered. For each sample, productive Simpson clonality was calculated as the square root of Simpson's diversity index over productive rearrangements. TCRdb's version of the immuneACCESS table is confined to in-frame rearrangements and falls short of the full clone set. An unresolved V gene accounts for under half of the shortfall where checked; the remainder is of unknown origin. V and J calls and clone size are as listed in that table; D and trimming were resolved from the DNA. The sample has some 110,000 clones on record, around 90% of them singletons. Over 7% of the sample goes to the ten largest clones.

A word on this clone: The target of this receptor is not known. The sample holds no much larger clone one base away, and base qualities are not on file. Other nucleotide sequences from this sample produce the same CDR3.

Each collaborating institution followed its own protocols to collect whole blood in K2EDTA tubes. For TCRbeta analysis, collaborators shipped samples in one of three forms: frozen whole blood, isolated PBMCs, or DNA extracted from either of those sample types. The germline V gene (reference sequence) gives CDR1 as GTSNPN and CDR2 as SVGIG. V is cut by 4 bases and J by 1 base, and the space between the germline ends is 2 bases. The CDR3 measures 11 amino acids from cysteine to phenylalanine. The DNA shown is the 33-base CDR3, in frame from base 1. The chain is made from TRBV30 and TRBJ1-3; the D gene cannot be resolved reliably. The TCR originated in a human donor in a cohort sampled during active COVID-19. Sequenced: peripheral blood. The DNA reads as follows: TGTGCCTGGACTTCTGGAAACACCATATATTTT. Its amino acids are CAWTSGNTIYF. With all but the CDR3 taken from the reference TRBV30 and TRBJ1-3 genes, the full variable domain is: SQTIHQWPATLVQPVGSPLSLECTVEGTSNPNLYWYRQAAGRGLQLLFYSVGIGQISSEVPQNLSASRPQDRQFILSSKKLLLSDSGFYLCAWTSGNTIYFGEGSWLTVV.